This T cell receptor beta chain was observed in a study of post-analysis software for immune sequencing data. Libraries were made from TCR beta cDNA, and they carried unique molecular identifiers. TCRdb passed the PCR reads through MiXCR, listing each CDR3 protein once. The sample shows some 800,000 distinct CDR3 sequences, 46% of them seen only once. In this sample, this clonotype turned up once. The sequencing input was blood. The receptor was derived from a girl aged 5-17 years with multiple sclerosis.

CDR3 bases: TGTGCCAGCAGCTTGGGGGGAAAGGGCTACACCTTC. This encodes CASSLGGKGYTF. The J gene is TRBJ1-2, the V gene TRBV7-9; D may be TRBD1 (5 bases). The CDR3 is 12 amino acids. Germline CDR1 SEHNR, CDR2 FQNEAQ (reference sequence). Trimming left V 3 bases short and J 8 bases short, with 10 bases between.